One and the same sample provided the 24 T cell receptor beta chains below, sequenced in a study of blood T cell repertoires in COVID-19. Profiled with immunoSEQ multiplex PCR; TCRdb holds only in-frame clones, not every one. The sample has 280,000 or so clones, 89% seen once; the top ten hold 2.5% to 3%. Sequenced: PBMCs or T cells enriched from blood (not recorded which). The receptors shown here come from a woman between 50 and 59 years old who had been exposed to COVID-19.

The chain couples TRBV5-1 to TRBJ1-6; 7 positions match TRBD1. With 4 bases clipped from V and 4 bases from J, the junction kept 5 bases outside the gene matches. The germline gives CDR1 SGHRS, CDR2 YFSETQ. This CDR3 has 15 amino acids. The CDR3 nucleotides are TGCGCCAGCAGCGCTATACAGGGGTATAATTCACCCCTCCACTTT. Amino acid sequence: CASSAIQGYNSPLHF.

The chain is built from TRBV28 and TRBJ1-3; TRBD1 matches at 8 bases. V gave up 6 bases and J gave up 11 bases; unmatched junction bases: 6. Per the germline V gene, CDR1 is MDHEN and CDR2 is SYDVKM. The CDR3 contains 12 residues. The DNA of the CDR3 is TGTGCCAGCAGCTCCCCGGACAGGGCCATATATTTT. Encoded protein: CASSSPDRAIYF.

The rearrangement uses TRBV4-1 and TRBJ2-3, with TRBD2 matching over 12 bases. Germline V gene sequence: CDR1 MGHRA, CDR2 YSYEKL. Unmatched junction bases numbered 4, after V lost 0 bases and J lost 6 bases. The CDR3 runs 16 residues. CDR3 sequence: CASSQDPSGGADTQYF. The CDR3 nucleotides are TGCGCCAGCAGCCAAGATCCTAGCGGGGGGGCCGATACGCAGTATTTT.

The CDR3, as DNA: TGCGCCAGCAGCTTGGAAGGACAGATCTACAATGAGCAGTTCTTC. The encoded protein is CASSLEGQIYNEQFF. The chain is built from TRBV5-1 and TRBJ2-1; D is possibly TRBD1 (6 bases). The CDR3 has 15 residues. Trimming shortened V by 0 bases and J by 3 bases, and 10 bases separated the two germline ends. Germline CDR1 is SGHRS and CDR2 is YFSETQ. Complete variable domain (other parts from reference TRBV5-1 and TRBJ2-1): KAGVTQTPRYLIKTRGQQVTLSCSPISGHRSVSWYQQTPGQGLQFLFEYFSETQRNKGNFPGRFSGRQFSNSRSEMNVSTLELGDSALYLCASSLEGQIYNEQFFGPGTRLTVL.

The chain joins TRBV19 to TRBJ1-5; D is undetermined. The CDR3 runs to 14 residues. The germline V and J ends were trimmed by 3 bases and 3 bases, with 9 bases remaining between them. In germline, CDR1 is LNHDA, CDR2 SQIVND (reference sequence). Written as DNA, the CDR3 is TGTGCCAGTAGTATTATCAGGAACAATCAGCCCCAGCATTTT. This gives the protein CASSIIRNNQPQHF.

CDR3 DNA: TGTGCCAGCAGTCCGACACAGGGGATCCAACAAAAAAATCAGCCCCAGCATTTT. Amino acid sequence: CASSPTQGIQQKNQPQHF. The chain uses TRBV27 and TRBJ1-5, with 7 bases aligning to TRBD1. Germline V gene lookup returns CDR1 MNHEY and CDR2 SMNVEV (reference sequence). The CDR3 extends over 18 amino acids. V shed 5 bases and J 4 bases; nucleotides not matched to a gene: 17.

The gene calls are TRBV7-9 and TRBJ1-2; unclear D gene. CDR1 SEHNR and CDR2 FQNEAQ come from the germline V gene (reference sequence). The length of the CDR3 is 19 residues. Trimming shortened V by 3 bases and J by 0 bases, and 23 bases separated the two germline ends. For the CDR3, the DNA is TGTGCCAGCAGCTTGTCCGGGGTTGCAAGCAAGAAAACTAACTATGGCTACACCTTC. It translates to CASSLSGVASKKTNYGYTF.

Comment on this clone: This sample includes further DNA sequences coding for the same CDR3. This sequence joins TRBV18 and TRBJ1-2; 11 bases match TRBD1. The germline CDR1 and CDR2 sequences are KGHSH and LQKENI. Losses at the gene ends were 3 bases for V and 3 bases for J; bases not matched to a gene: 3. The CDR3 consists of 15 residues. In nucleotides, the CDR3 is TGTGCCAGCTCACCCAGGACAGGGGGCGACTATGGCTACACCTTC. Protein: CASSPRTGGDYGYTF.

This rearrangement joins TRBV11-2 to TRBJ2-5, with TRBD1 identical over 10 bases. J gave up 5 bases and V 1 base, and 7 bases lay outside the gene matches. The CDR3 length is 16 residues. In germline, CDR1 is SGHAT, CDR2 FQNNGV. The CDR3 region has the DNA TGTGCCAGCAGCTTAGTCACGACAGGGGGCGAGGAGACCCAGTACTTC. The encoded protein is CASSLVTTGGEETQYF.

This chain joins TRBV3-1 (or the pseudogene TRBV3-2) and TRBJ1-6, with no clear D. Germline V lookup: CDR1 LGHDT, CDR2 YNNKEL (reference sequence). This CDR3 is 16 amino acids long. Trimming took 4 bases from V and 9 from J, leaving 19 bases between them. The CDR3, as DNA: TGTGCCAGCAGCCGCCTCCCGGGGAGTAGTGGTTCACCCCTCCACTTT. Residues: CASSRLPGSSGSPLHF.

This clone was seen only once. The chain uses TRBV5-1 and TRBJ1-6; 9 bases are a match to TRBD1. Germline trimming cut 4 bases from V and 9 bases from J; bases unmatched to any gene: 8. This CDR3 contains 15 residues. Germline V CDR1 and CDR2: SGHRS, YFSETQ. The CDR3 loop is CASSPGTGQGSPLHF. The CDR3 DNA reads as TGCGCCAGCAGCCCTGGGACAGGGCAAGGTTCACCCCTCCACTTT.

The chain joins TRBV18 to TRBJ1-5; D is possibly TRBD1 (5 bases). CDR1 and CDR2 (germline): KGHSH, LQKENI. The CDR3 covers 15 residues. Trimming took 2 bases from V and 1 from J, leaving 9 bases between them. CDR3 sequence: CASSPGGGSNQPQHF. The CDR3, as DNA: TGTGCCAGCTCACCAGGGGGGGGGAGCAATCAGCCCCAGCATTTT. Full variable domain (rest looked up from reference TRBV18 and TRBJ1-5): NAGVMQNPRHLVRRRGQEARLRCSPMKGHSHVYWYRQLPEEGLKFMVYLQKENIIDESGMPKERFSAEFPKEGPSILRIQQVVRGDSAAYFCASSPGGGSNQPQHFGDGTRLSIL.

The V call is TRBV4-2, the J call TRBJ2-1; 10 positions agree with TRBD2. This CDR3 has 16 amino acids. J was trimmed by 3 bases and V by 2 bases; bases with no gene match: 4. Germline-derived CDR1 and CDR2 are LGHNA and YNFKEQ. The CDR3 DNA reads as TGTGCCAGCAGCCAAACACTAGCGGGGTTCTACAATGAGCAGTTCTTC. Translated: CASSQTLAGFYNEQFF.

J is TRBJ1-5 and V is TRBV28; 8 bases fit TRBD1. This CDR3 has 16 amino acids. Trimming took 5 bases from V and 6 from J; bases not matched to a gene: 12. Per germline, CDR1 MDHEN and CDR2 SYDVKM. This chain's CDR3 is CASSRSGTGPSQPQHF. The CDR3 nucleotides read TGTGCCAGCAGTCGCTCCGGGACAGGACCTTCTCAGCCCCAGCATTTT.

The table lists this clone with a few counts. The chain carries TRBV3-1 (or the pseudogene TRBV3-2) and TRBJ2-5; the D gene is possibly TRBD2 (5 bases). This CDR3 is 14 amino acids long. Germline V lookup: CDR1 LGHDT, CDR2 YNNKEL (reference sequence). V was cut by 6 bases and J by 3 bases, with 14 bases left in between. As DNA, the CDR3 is TGTGCCAGCAGTCGGGAAAGCCGTAAAGAGACCCAGTACTTC. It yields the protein CASSRESRKETQYF.

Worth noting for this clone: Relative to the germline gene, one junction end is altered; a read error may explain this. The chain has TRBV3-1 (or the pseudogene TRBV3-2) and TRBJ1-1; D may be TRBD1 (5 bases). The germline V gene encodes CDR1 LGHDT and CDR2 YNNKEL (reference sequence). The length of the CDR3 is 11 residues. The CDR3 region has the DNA TGTGCCAGCAGCCAGGGGACTTTCCCGGCGTTT. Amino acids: CASSQGTFPAF.

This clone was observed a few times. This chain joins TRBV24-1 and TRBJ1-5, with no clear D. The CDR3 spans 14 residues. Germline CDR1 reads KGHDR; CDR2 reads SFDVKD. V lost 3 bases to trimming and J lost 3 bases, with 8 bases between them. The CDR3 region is CATSDGGFNQPQHF. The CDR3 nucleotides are TGTGCCACCAGTGATGGCGGGTTCAATCAGCCCCAGCATTTT.

The CDR3, as DNA: TGTGCCACCAGTGATTGTGGACAGCCGAATAGCAATCAGCCCCAGCATTTT. It specifies CATSDCGQPNSNQPQHF. This chain uses TRBV24-1 with TRBJ1-5; possible D gene TRBD1, 6 bases. The germline V and J ends were trimmed by 2 bases and 0 bases, with 13 bases remaining between them. This CDR3 has 17 amino acids. The germline gives CDR1 KGHDR, CDR2 SFDVKD.

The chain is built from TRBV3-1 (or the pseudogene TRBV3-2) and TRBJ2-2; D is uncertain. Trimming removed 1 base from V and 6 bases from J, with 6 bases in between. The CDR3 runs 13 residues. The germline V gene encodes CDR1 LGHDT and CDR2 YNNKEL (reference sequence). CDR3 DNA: TGTGCCAGCAGCCAAGTCGTATCCGGGGAGCTGTTTTTT. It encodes CASSQVVSGELFF.

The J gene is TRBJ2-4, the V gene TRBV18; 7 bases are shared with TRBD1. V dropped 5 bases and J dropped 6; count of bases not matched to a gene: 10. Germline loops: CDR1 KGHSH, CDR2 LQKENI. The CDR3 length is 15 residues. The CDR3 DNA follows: TGTGCCAGCTCATCCTCACAGGGGACGGGAAACATTCAGTACTTC. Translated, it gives CASSSSQGTGNIQYF. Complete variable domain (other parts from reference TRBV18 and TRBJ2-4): NAGVMQNPRHLVRRRGQEARLRCSPMKGHSHVYWYRQLPEEGLKFMVYLQKENIIDESGMPKERFSAEFPKEGPSILRIQQVVRGDSAAYFCASSSSQGTGNIQYFGAGTRLSVL.

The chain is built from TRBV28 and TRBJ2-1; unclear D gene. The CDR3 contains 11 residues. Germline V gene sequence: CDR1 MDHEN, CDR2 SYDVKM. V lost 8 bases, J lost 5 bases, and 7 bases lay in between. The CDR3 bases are TGTGCCAGCCGGTCCCACAATGAGCAGTTCTTC. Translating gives CASRSHNEQFF.

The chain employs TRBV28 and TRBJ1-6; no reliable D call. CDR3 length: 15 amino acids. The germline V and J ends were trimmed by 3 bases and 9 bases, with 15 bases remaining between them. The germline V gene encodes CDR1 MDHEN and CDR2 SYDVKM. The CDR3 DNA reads TGTGCCAGCAGTTTTCGCCCCCCCCGGGGTTCACCCCTCCACTTT. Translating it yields CASSFRPPRGSPLHF.

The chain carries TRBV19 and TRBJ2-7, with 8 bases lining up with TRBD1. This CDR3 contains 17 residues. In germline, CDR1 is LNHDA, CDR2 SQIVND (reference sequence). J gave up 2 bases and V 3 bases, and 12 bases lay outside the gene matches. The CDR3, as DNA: TGTGCCAGTAGTATCAGGCTGGGACAGGCCGGGGCCTACGAGCAGTACTTC. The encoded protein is CASSIRLGQAGAYEQYF.

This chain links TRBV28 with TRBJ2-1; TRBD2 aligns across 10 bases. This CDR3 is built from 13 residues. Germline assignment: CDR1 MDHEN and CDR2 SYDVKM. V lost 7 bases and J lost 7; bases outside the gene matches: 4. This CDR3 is CASKRGGLNEQFF. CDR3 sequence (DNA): TGTGCCAGCAAGCGGGGGGGCCTGAATGAGCAGTTCTTC.